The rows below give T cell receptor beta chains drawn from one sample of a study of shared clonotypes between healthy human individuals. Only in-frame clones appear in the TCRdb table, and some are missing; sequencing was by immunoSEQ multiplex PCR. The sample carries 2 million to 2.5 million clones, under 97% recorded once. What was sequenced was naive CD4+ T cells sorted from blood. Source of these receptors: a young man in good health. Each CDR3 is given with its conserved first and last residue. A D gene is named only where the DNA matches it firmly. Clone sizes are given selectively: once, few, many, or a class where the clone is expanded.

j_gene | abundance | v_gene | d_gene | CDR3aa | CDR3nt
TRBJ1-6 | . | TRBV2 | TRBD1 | CASRPDRGSSPLHF | TGTGCCAGCAGACCGGACAGGGGCAGTTCACCCCTCCACTTT
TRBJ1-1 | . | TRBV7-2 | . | CASSLNGGLGTEAFF | TGTGCCAGCAGCTTAAACGGGGGCTTGGGCACTGAAGCTTTCTTT
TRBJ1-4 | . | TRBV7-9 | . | CASREDNLGEKLFF | TGTGCCAGCAGGGAGGACAATCTTGGGGAAAAACTGTTTTTT
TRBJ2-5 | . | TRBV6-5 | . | CASSLALVQRETQYF | TGTGCCAGCAGTTTGGCCCTCGTCCAGAGGGAGACCCAGTACTTC
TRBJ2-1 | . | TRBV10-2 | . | CASSAPWDGDNEQFF | TGCGCCAGCAGTGCGCCTTGGGACGGTGACAATGAGCAGTTCTTC
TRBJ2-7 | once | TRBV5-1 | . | CASSLGDSPSYEQYF | TGCGCCAGCAGCTTGGGTGACTCCCCATCCTACGAGCAGTACTTC
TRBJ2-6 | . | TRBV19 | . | CASRAQGTGANVLTF | TGTGCCAGTAGAGCCCAGGGAACTGGGGCCAACGTCCTGACTTTC
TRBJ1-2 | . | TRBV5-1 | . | CASSLDQGVVHGYTF | TGCGCCAGCAGCTTGGATCAGGGAGTCGTTCATGGCTACACCTTC
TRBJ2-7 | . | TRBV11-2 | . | CASSPSAVSSYEQYF | TGTGCCAGCAGCCCCTCGGCGGTTAGCTCCTACGAGCAGTACTTC
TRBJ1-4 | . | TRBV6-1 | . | CASSSQTGTNEKLFF | TGTGCCAGCAGTTCTCAAACGGGAACTAATGAAAAACTGTTTTTT
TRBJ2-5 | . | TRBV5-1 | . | CASSPGQAQETQYF | TGCGCCAGCAGTCCGGGACAAGCCCAAGAGACCCAGTACTTC
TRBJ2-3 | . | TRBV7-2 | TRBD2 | CASSLEGRATDTQYF | TGTGCCAGCAGCTTAGAGGGGAGGGCCACAGATACGCAGTATTTT
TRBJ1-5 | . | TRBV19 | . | CASSIRYQGGHQPQHF | TGTGCCAGTAGTATTCGGTATCAGGGTGGGCATCAGCCCCAGCATTTT
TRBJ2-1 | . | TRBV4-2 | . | CASSPGTYNEQFF | TGTGCCAGCAGCCCCGGGACGTACAATGAGCAGTTCTTC
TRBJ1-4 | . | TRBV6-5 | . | CASSYESARGNEKLFF | TGTGCCAGCAGTTACGAATCCGCACGGGGTAATGAAAAACTGTTTTTT